This T cell receptor (beta chain) was captured by sequencing in a study of blood T cells in healthy people across ages. The CDR3 consists of 15 residues. The V and J ends lost 4 bases and 4 bases respectively, with 17 bases between them. Germline V lookup: CDR1 LGHDT, CDR2 YNNKEL (reference sequence). Study-wide points: Donor CMV infection status was unknown, possibly confounding age-related changes in expanded clonotypes. Fewer expanded clones and more diversity marked long-lived versus aged donors.

The authors ran a second PCR of roughly 6 to 12 cycles using a sample-barcoded 5' primer and a J-beta primer mix. TCRdb re-analysed the 5' RACE reads in MiXCR, keeping a single row per CDR3 protein. This sample has some 1.4 million distinct CDR3 sequences, with approximately 40% found just once. Donors were healthy Caucasian individuals from Russia aged roughly 6 to 90. The sample holds a few counts of this clonotype. The target antigen is unknown. Sequencing was done on a sample of blood. The chain employs TRBV3-1 and TRBJ2-7, with D possibly matching TRBD2 (5 bases). The source is a woman aged 18-35 years in good health. In DNA form, the CDR3 reads TGTGCCAGCAGCCCACGGGAAACCAGGACTTACGAGCAGTACTTC. Residues: CASSPRETRTYEQYF.